The next 6 T cell receptor beta chains were all read from a single sample in a study of CD8 T cells in Susac syndrome. After extraction with the RNeasy kit, roughly 0.5 to 1 ug of the RNA was reverse transcribed using random hexamers. TCRdb processed the immunoSEQ multiplex PCR reads anew with MiXCR; each CDR3 protein has one entry. Of 150,000 to 200,000 distinct CDR3 sequences in the sample, more than 90% are singletons; the top ten hold 0.14%. Specimen: CD4+ T cells from PBMCs. The receptors were gathered from a human donor in good health.

This chain joins TRBV27 and TRBJ2-1; 9 nucleotides align to TRBD1. The CDR3 is made up of 15 amino acids. CDR1 and CDR2 from the germline V gene are MNHEY and SMNVEV (reference sequence). V was pared by 3 bases and J by 15 bases, with 15 bases of the junction left unmatched. DNA for the CDR3: TGTGCCAGCAGTTTCCTAAGGACAGGGGCGTTGAGTCCGTTCTTC. This sequence encodes CASSFLRTGALSPFF.

The chain carries TRBV30 and TRBJ2-5; possibly TRBD1 or TRBD2 for D (5 bases each). V was shortened by 4 bases and J by 1 base, with 16 bases between the two germline ends. Germline CDR1 and CDR2: GTSNPN and SVGIG (reference sequence). The CDR3 covers 15 residues. CDR3 coding DNA: TGTGCCTGGACCCCCCTAGGGGCGGGCCAAGAGACCCAGTACTTC. It codes for CAWTPLGAGQETQYF.

The genes are TRBV20-1 and TRBJ1-4; D not certain. Germline-derived CDR1 and CDR2 are DFQATT and SNEGSKA (reference sequence). The CDR3 runs 14 residues. Trimming took off 0 bases at V and 2 bases at J, with 7 bases between the two ends. This chain's CDR3 is CSARDQRTNEKLFF. CDR3 coding DNA: TGCAGTGCTAGAGATCAACGGACTAATGAAAAACTGTTTTTT.

V usage is TRBV6-2 or TRBV6-3 and J usage is TRBJ2-7; possibly TRBD1 for D (7 bases). This CDR3 is built from 14 residues. Germline loops: CDR1 MNHEY, CDR2 SVGEGT. Trimming left V 7 bases short and J 2 bases short, with 15 bases between. The CDR3 spells CASIFPGGTYEQYF. The CDR3 DNA is TGTGCCAGCATCTTCCCAGGGGGGACCTACGAGCAGTACTTC.

The chain combines TRBV29-1 with TRBJ1-1; D perhaps matches TRBD1 (6 bases). CDR3 length equals 14 residues. Germline V CDR1 and CDR2: SQVTM, ANQGSEA. V was clipped by 5 bases and J by 3 bases, with 16 bases between them. The CDR3 is CSVLRGGRYTEAFF. CDR3 nucleotide sequence: TGCAGCGTTCTGAGGGGGGGCCGTTACACTGAAGCTTTCTTT.

The gene calls are TRBV4-2 and TRBJ2-3, with 7 bases matching TRBD2. There are 15 residues in the CDR3. V shed 5 bases and J 2 bases; nucleotides not matched to a gene: 7. Looked up from germline, CDR1 is LGHNA and CDR2 is YNFKEQ. CDR3 in amino acids: CASSTGTTNTDTQYF. In nucleotides, the CDR3 is TGTGCCAGCAGCACCGGGACTACAAACACAGATACGCAGTATTTT.